This TCR beta chain comes out of a study of identical twins. This clonotype was picked up a small number of times. Its antigen is undetermined. V was shortened by 1 base and J by 3 bases, with 13 bases between the two germline ends. The V gene's germline CDR1 is LGHDT and CDR2 YNNKEL (reference sequence). This CDR3 spans 15 amino acids. From the 5' RACE reads, TCRdb called clonotypes with MiXCR, one entry per CDR3 protein. Here the sample spans under 300,000 distinct CDR3 sequences, about 8.3% being singletons. Study-level results: The abundant beta clonotypes from cord blood had fewer insertions, and memory repertoires had none of this.

These data also formed part of another study, on yellow fever vaccine responses in identical twins.

The rearrangement uses TRBV3-1 and TRBJ2-7; D might be TRBD1 or TRBD2, each matching 6 bases. Sequencing was done on a sample of CD8+ T cells sorted from blood. The origin of this receptor is a woman under 30 in good health. The CDR3 loop is CASSQGRGARYEQYF. CDR3 in DNA: TGTGCCAGCAGCCAAGGGAGGGGGGCCCGCTACGAGCAGTACTTC.